This is a list of T cell receptor beta chains from one sample in a study of T cells in Graves' hyperthyroidism and ophthalmopathy. A single record per CDR3 protein comes from TCRdb applying MiXCR to the multiplex PCR reads. The sample holds 300,000 to 450,000 distinct CDR3 sequences, 13% seen once. Sequencing used blood. These receptors were taken from a man younger than 45 with Graves' hyperthyroidism that later progressed to Graves' ophthalmopathy. CDR3s include the opening cysteine and the closing phenylalanine or tryptophan. Fields, in order: D gene, J gene, clone size, V gene, CDR3 DNA, CDR3 protein. A D gene is named only where the DNA matches it firmly. Rows give clone size only sometimes, using once, few, many, or a class for an expanded clone.

NA,TRBJ2-3,many,TRBV10-3,TGTGCCATCAGTGAGCCCGACGAGGGCCCAGATACGCAGTATTTT,CAISEPDEGPDTQYF
TRBD1,TRBJ1-2,few,TRBV4-1,TGCGCCAGCAGCCAAGATAGGATAGGGGGCGAGAATTATGGCTACACCTTC,CASSQDRIGGENYGYTF
NA,TRBJ2-1,many,TRBV11-2,TGTGCCAGCAGCTTAAGTGAGCAGTTCTTC,CASSLSEQFF
NA,TRBJ1-5,many,TRBV2,TGTGCCAGCAAAGCCGAGACAGGTAATCATCAGCCCCAGCATTTT,CASKAETGNHQPQHF
NA,TRBJ2-7,NA,TRBV29-1,TGCAGCGTTGTAGGGGACGGAGACTCCTACGAGCAGTACTTC,CSVVGDGDSYEQYF
TRBD1,TRBJ2-7,once,TRBV12-3/TRBV12-4,TGTGCCAGCAGTTTACAGGGGGCCTACTACGAGCAGTACTTC,CASSLQGAYYEQYF
NA,TRBJ1-1,many,TRBV2,TGTGCCAGCATTAAGAGAAACACTGAAGCTTTCTTT,CASIKRNTEAFF
NA,TRBJ1-5,many,TRBV6-5,TGTGCCAGCAGTTACGCCGGCGGGCAGCCCCAGCATTTT,CASSYAGGQPQHF
NA,TRBJ2-5,NA,TRBV4-1,TGCGCCAGCAGCCAAGCTGGAGGGGTGGCACGGAAAGAGACCCAGTACTTC,CASSQAGGVARKETQYF
NA,TRBJ1-1,many,TRBV6-1,TGTGCCAGCAGTGAGAACCTGGGGGTCGCTGAAGCTTTCTTT,CASSENLGVAEAFF
NA,TRBJ1-1,many,TRBV5-1,TGCGCCAGCAGACGGGGCCGGGCGAACACTGAAGCTTTCTTT,CASRRGRANTEAFF
NA,TRBJ2-2,NA,TRBV7-9,TGTGCCAGCAGCTTACCCTACTCAGGGAACACCGGGGAGCTGTTTTTT,CASSLPYSGNTGELFF
NA,TRBJ1-2,many,TRBV7-9,TGTGCCAGCAGCCAGGCAGGAAATTACGGCGGCTACACCTTC,CASSQAGNYGGYTF
NA,TRBJ1-2,few,TRBV5-1,TGCGCCAGCAGCAGCGGGACGGCAAGCTACTATGGCTACACCTTC,CASSSGTASYYGYTF
TRBD1,TRBJ1-6,NA,TRBV20-1,TGCAGTGCTAGATGGGGACAGGGGGCGAGGAATTCACCCCTCCACTTT,CSARWGQGARNSPLHF
NA,TRBJ2-3,few,TRBV7-9,TGTGCCAGCAGCTCCCGAGGGGGGGTGACAGATACGCAGTATTTT,CASSSRGGVTDTQYF
NA,TRBJ2-7,few,TRBV20-1,TGCAGTGCTAGAGAGACAGCTTCCTACGAGCAGTACTTC,CSARETASYEQYF
NA,TRBJ2-5,few,TRBV5-1,TGCGCCAGCAGCTTGTCTGCAGGGGTTATGGAGACCCAGTACTTC,CASSLSAGVMETQYF
TRBD1,TRBJ1-2,few,TRBV5-1,TGCGCCAGCAGCCCCGGGACAGGGCACGGCTACACCTTC,CASSPGTGHGYTF
TRBD1,TRBJ1-5,NA,TRBV28,TGTGCCAGCAGTTTATACAGGGGTGTTCAGCCCCAGCATTTT,CASSLYRGVQPQHF
TRBD1,TRBJ2-7,many,TRBV7-2,TGTGCCAGCAGCCCGCGGACAGGGACCCCCTACGAGCAGTACTTC,CASSPRTGTPYEQYF
TRBD1,TRBJ2-1,few,TRBV7-9,TGTGCCAGCAGCTTGACCGGGACAGGGTCTGGAAATGAGCAGTTCTTC,CASSLTGTGSGNEQFF
TRBD1,TRBJ1-1,NA,TRBV4-1,TGCGCCAGCAGCCAACCCGGGACAGCGAACACTGAAGCTTTCTTT,CASSQPGTANTEAFF
NA,TRBJ2-3,many,TRBV5-6,TGTGCCAGCAGCTTTGGCACTACAGATACGCAGTATTTT,CASSFGTTDTQYF
NA,TRBJ2-4,NA,TRBV29-1,TGCAGCGTTGACGGTCTGAGGGGGAAAAACATTCAGTACTTC,CSVDGLRGKNIQYF
NA,TRBJ1-4,many,TRBV28,TGTGCCAGCAGTTTAGAGGGATTGGGTGAAAAACTGTTTTTT,CASSLEGLGEKLFF
TRBD1,TRBJ2-1,few,TRBV24-1,TGTGCCACCAGTCAGGGGGCTCGGAATGAGCAGTTCTTC,CATSQGARNEQFF
TRBD1,TRBJ1-4,NA,TRBV12-3/TRBV12-4,TGTGCCAGCAGTCTCCGGACAGGTTCTTGGGAAAAACTGTTTTTT,CASSLRTGSWEKLFF
NA,TRBJ2-3,few,TRBV11-3,TGTGCCGACTCCGCGGGGAGCACAGATACGCAGTATTTT,CADSAGSTDTQYF
TRBD1,TRBJ2-1,NA,TRBV13,TGTGCCAGCAGCACCCACCGGACAGGGGGAGATGAGCAGTTCTTC,CASSTHRTGGDEQFF
NA,TRBJ2-2,few,TRBV6-1,TGTGCCAGCAGTAGACAGAACTCCTTAGGCGGGGAGCTGTTTTTT,CASSRQNSLGGELFF
NA,TRBJ1-3,few,TRBV20-1,TGCAGTGCTAGAGCAGGGGCTGGAAACACCATATATTTT,CSARAGAGNTIYF
TRBD1,TRBJ1-6,few,TRBV2,TGTGCCAGCATCAGGACAGGTCCTAATTCACCCCTCCACTTT,CASIRTGPNSPLHF
TRBD1,TRBJ2-2,many,TRBV2,TGTGCCAGCAGTGTAGGTGGACAGGGACTCGGGGAGCTGTTTTTT,CASSVGGQGLGELFF
NA,TRBJ2-5,many,TRBV28,TGTGCCAGTGGCGCAGGAGGTTTCAATAGGGAGACCCAGTACTTC,CASGAGGFNRETQYF
NA,TRBJ2-6,NA,TRBV7-8,TGTGCCAGCAGCAGGGGAGGGGCCAACGTCCTGACTTTC,CASSRGGANVLTF
NA,TRBJ1-1,many,TRBV11-3,TGTGCCAGCACCTCTGGGCCGGCAAGGCGCGCAGACACTGAAGCTTTCTTT,CASTSGPARRADTEAFF
NA,TRBJ2-3,few,TRBV5-1,TGCGCCAGCAGCTCAGGACGGGGGCTCGGTCCAGATACGCAGTATTTT,CASSSGRGLGPDTQYF
TRBD1,TRBJ2-7,many,TRBV10-3,TGTGCCATCAGGAATAACTATGGACAGGGAAAAGACGAGCAGTACTTC,CAIRNNYGQGKDEQYF
TRBD2,TRBJ2-3,many,TRBV12-3/TRBV12-4,TGTGCCAGCAGCCTATGGCGGGGGGGTGCAGATACGCAGTATTTT,CASSLWRGGADTQYF
TRBD2,TRBJ2-3,few,TRBV6-1,TGTGCCAGCAGTGATCAAGCGGGGGGCGGCACAGATACGCAGTATTTT,CASSDQAGGGTDTQYF
NA,TRBJ1-1,many,TRBV6-1,TGTGCCAGCAGCCCCGGCCCAGAGAACACTGAAGCTTTCTTT,CASSPGPENTEAFF
TRBD1,TRBJ1-2,NA,TRBV11-2,TGTGCCAGCAGCGGAGAGGGACAGGGGGATGGCTACACCTTC,CASSGEGQGDGYTF
TRBD1,TRBJ2-5,NA,TRBV7-2,TGTGCCAGCAGCAGCGGACAGGCGGGGACCCAGTACTTC,CASSSGQAGTQYF
TRBD2,TRBJ2-5,few,TRBV20-1,TGCAGTGCTAGTATCCCTAGCGGGAGGAGGCAAGAGACCCAGTACTTC,CSASIPSGRRQETQYF
NA,TRBJ2-5,many,TRBV20-1,TGCAGTGCTAGGCGGGCCCAAGAGACCCAGTACTTC,CSARRAQETQYF
TRBD1,TRBJ2-3,NA,TRBV28,TGTGCCAGCTGGACAGGAAACCCAGATACGCAGTATTTT,CASWTGNPDTQYF
NA,TRBJ1-4,NA,TRBV13,TGTGCCAGCAGCACCGAGGACGGACCAACTAATGAAAAACTGTTTTTT,CASSTEDGPTNEKLFF
NA,TRBJ1-4,many,TRBV5-1,TGCGCCAGCAGCTTGGGGGCACAGACAACTAATGAAAAACTGTTTTTT,CASSLGAQTTNEKLFF
TRBD2,TRBJ2-1,many,TRBV19,TGTGCCAGTAGTATAGGACTAGCCGTGAGCCTCAGGTTCTACAATGAGCAGTTCTTC,CASSIGLAVSLRFYNEQFF
TRBD1,TRBJ1-1,many,TRBV24-1,TGTGCCACCAGTCGAGGGGGCCCCGGCACTGAAGCTTTCTTT,CATSRGGPGTEAFF
NA,TRBJ2-5,few,TRBV18,TGTGCCAGCTCACCCTACTCACAAACAGGGTCCCAAGAGACCCAGTACTTC,CASSPYSQTGSQETQYF
NA,TRBJ1-4,many,TRBV7-9,TGTGCCAGCCGAAGCGGGGGCGAAGGGGAAAAACTGTTTTTT,CASRSGGEGEKLFF
TRBD1,TRBJ1-2,NA,TRBV20-1,TGCAGTGCTACAGACGCAACAGGGGATAGCTATGGCTACACCTTC,CSATDATGDSYGYTF